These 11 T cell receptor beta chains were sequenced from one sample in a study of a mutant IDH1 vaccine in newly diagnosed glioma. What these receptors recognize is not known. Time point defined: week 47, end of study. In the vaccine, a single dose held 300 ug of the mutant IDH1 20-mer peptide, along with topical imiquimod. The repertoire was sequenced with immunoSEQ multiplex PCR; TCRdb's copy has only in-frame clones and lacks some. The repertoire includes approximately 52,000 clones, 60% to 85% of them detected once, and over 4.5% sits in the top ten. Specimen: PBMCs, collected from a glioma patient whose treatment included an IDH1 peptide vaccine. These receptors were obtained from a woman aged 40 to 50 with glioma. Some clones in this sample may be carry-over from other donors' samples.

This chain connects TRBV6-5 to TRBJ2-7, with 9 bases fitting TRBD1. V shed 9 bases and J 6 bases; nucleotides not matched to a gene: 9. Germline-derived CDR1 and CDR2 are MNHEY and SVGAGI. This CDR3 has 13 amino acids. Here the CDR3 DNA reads TGTGCCAGGCCTCCCGGGACAGGGTTCGAGCAGTACTTC. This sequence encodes CARPPGTGFEQYF.

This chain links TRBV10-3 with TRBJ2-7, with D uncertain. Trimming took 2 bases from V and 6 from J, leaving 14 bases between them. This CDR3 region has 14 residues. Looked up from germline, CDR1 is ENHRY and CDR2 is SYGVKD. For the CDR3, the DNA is TGTGCCATCAGTGAGCCCCCCCCCAGATCCGAGCAGTACTTC. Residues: CAISEPPPRSEQYF.

CDR3: CASSPRQGYEQYF. The CDR3 DNA is TGTGCCAGCAGCCCCCGACAGGGCTACGAGCAGTACTTC. This chain connects TRBV7-2 to TRBJ2-7; 7 bases fit TRBD1. Germline V gives CDR1 SGHTA, CDR2 FQGNSA. The CDR3 runs 13 residues. V lost 5 bases to trimming and J lost 3 bases; unmatched junction nucleotides: 4.

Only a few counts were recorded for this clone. DNA for the CDR3: TGTGCCTGGAGGATAGTCACTGAAGCTTTCTTT. Protein: CAWRIVTEAFF. The gene calls are TRBV30 and TRBJ1-1; D unresolved. Trimming left V 3 bases short and J 4 bases short, with 6 bases between. This CDR3 contains 11 residues. Germline V gene data show CDR1 as GTSNPN and CDR2 as SVGIG (reference sequence).

DNA for the CDR3: TGCGCCAGCAGCCTTCGACAGGGGATCGACGAGCAGTACTTC. It codes for CASSLRQGIDEQYF. The rearrangement links TRBV5-1 to TRBJ2-7; 8 nucleotides align to TRBD1. CDR1 and CDR2 from the germline V gene are SGHRS and YFSETQ. V lost 4 bases to trimming and J lost 5 bases; unmatched junction nucleotides: 8. The CDR3 totals 14 residues.

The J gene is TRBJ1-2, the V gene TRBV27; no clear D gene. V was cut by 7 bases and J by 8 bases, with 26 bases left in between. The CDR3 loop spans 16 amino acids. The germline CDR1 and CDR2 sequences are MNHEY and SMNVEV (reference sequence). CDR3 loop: CASIFASSSRDCGYTF. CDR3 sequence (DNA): TGTGCCAGCATTTTCGCCAGCAGTTCAAGGGATTGCGGCTACACCTTC.

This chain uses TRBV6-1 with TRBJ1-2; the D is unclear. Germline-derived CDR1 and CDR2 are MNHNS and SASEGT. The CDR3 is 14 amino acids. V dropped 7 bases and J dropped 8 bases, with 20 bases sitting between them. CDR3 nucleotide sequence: TGTGCCAGCATCCCGACGGCTCTTGCTCTGGGCTACACCTTC. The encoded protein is CASIPTALALGYTF.

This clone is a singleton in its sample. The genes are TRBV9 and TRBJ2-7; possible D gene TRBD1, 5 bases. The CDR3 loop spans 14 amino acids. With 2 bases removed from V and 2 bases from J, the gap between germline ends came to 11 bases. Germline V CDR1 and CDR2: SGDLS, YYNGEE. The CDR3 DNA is TGTGCCAGCAGCGTGGGGCAGGCCCCCTACGAGCAGTACTTC. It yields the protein CASSVGQAPYEQYF.

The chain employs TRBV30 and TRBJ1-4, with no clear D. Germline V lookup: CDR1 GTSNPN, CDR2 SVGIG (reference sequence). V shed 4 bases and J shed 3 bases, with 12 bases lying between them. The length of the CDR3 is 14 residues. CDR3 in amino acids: CAWTPGWANEKLFF. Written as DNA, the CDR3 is TGTGCCTGGACACCGGGGTGGGCTAATGAAAAACTGTTTTTT.

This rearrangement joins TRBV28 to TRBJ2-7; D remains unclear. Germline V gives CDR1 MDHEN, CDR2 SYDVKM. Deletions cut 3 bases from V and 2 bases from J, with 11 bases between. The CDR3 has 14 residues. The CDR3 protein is CASSFQALPYEQYF. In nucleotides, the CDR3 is TGTGCCAGCAGTTTCCAGGCTCTACCCTACGAGCAGTACTTC.

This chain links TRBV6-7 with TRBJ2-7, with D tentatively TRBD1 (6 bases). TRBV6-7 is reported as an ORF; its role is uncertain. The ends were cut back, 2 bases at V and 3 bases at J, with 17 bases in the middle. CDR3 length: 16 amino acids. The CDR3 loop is CASSYTRAGASYEQYF. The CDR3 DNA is TGTGCCAGCAGTTACACCCGGGCAGGGGCCAGCTACGAGCAGTACTTC.